This T cell receptor beta chain derives from a study of cytomegalovirus exposure and HLA in healthy donors. Study context: The same platform as the roughly 630 first-cohort repertoires was used for the 90 to 150 validation repertoires, a later analysis reported. The study, taken as a whole, reports: Altogether, 150 to 200 TCR beta chains were recorded as cytomegalovirus-associated. Rare sequences made up most TCRs, while some public TCRs were found in many donors.

CDR1 and CDR2 (germline): MDHEN, SYDVKM. This CDR3 comprises 17 residues. The ends lost 5 bases at V and 4 bases at J; junction bases unmatched: 14. On this clone: Its antigen is unknown.

Sequencing was performed with immunoSEQ multiplex PCR; in TCRdb, only in-frame clones are kept and a portion is missing. The sample has approximately 170,000 clones; 85% are singletons. The sequenced material came from PBMCs. The sequence was obtained from a young man in good health and CMV-seropositive. This chain connects TRBV28 to TRBJ2-3; TRBD2 aligns across 8 bases. CDR3 sequence reads: CASSPPIGAGAADTQYF. As DNA, the CDR3 is TGTGCCAGCAGTCCCCCCATCGGAGCGGGAGCGGCAGATACGCAGTATTTT.